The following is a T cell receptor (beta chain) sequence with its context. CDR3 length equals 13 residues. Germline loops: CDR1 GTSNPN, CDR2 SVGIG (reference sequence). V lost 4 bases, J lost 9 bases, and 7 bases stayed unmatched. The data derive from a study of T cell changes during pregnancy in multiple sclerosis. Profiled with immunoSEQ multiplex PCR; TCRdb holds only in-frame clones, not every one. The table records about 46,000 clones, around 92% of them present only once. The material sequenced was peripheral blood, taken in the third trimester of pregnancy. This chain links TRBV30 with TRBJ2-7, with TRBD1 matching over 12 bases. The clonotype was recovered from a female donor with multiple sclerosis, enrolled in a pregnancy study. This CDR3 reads CAWMGQGAYRQYF. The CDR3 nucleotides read TGTGCCTGGATGGGACAGGGGGCATACCGGCAGTACTTC.